Presented here are 24 T cell receptor beta chains from one specimen sequenced in a study of T cells in Graves' hyperthyroidism and ophthalmopathy. Authors of the study amplified TCR beta CDR3 regions from RNA transcripts. Using the HTBI primer set, a first-round RT-PCR was run on the TCR CDR3. TCRdb reanalysed the multiplex PCR reads using MiXCR and keeps one entry per CDR3 protein. The table includes hundreds of thousands of distinct CDR3 sequences, about 38% detected once. Specimen: blood. These receptor sequences come from a man between 18 and 29 years old with Graves' hyperthyroidism.

This clonotype was recorded a few times. The rearrangement links TRBV2 to TRBJ2-7; TRBD2 aligns across 8 bases. Trimming at V came to 2 bases and at J to 3 bases, leaving 3 bases not matched to a gene. The CDR3 has 14 residues. The germline CDR1 and CDR2 sequences are SNHLY and FYNNEI. The CDR3 nucleotides read TGTGCCAGCAGTGAAATTGGGACTAGCTACGAGCAGTACTTC. It translates to CASSEIGTSYEQYF.

V is TRBV3-1 and J is TRBJ1-1; the D gene is possibly TRBD1 (6 bases). Between the trimmed V and J ends, which lost 7 bases and 2 bases, there was a span of 14 bases. The CDR3 consists of 14 residues. Germline CDR1 and CDR2: LGHDT and YNNKEL (reference sequence). This CDR3 is CASTRTASNTEAFF. CDR3 DNA: TGTGCCAGCACCCGGACAGCTTCCAACACTGAAGCTTTCTTT.

The CDR3 is CASSLGGLYPEAFF. CDR3 nucleotide sequence: TGTGCCAGCAGCTTAGGGGGGCTCTATCCTGAAGCTTTCTTT. The V gene is TRBV13, the J gene TRBJ1-1; D may be TRBD1 (5 bases). V was pared by 0 bases and J by 6 bases, with 11 bases between. The CDR3 sequence is 14 residues long. CDR1 is PRHDT, CDR2 FYEKMQ, per germline (reference sequence).

This clonotype came up a few times. The chain is built from TRBV29-1 and TRBJ2-5; 7 bases are a match to TRBD1. The CDR3 sequence is 13 residues long. Germline V lookup: CDR1 SQVTM, CDR2 ANQGSEA. Losses at the gene ends were 8 bases for V and 2 bases for J; bases not matched to a gene: 8. Written as DNA, the CDR3 is TGCAGCTTAGGCAGGGGGTTACAAGAGACCCAGTACTTC. Translation gives CSLGRGLQETQYF.

This clonotype was observed a few times. The chain uses TRBV19 and TRBJ1-2; D is possibly TRBD1 (6 bases). V was clipped by 2 bases and J by 5 bases, with 15 bases between them. This CDR3 region has 15 residues. Germline V gives CDR1 LNHDA, CDR2 SQIVND (reference sequence). DNA for the CDR3: TGTGCCAGTAGTATAAGGGACACAGGCGGTTATGGCTACACCTTC. This encodes CASSIRDTGGYGYTF.

V usage is TRBV6-1 and J usage is TRBJ1-2; TRBD1 matches at 7 bases. The length of the CDR3 is 14 residues. Unmatched junction bases numbered 4, after V lost 6 bases and J lost 0 bases. From germline, CDR1 is MNHNS and CDR2 SASEGT. The CDR3 sequence: CASRTGIANYGYTF. The DNA for the CDR3 is TGTGCCAGCAGGACAGGGATAGCTAACTATGGCTACACCTTC.

This clonotype was recorded a few times. The V gene is TRBV7-9, the J gene TRBJ2-7, with 8 bases aligning to TRBD1. J was trimmed by 5 bases and V by 5 bases; bases with no gene match: 8. The CDR3 consists of 14 residues. Germline loops: CDR1 SEHNR, CDR2 FQNEAQ (reference sequence). CDR3 nucleotides: TGTGCCAGCAGCCAGCGTGGACAGGGCGACGAGCAGTACTTC. Translation gives CASSQRGQGDEQYF.

V is TRBV6-1 and J is TRBJ2-7; TRBD1 agrees at 7 bases. Germline assignment: CDR1 MNHNS and CDR2 SASEGT. The length of the CDR3 is 14 residues. After removal of 7 bases from V and 4 bases from J, the junction contained 10 bases not matched to a gene. The CDR3 loop is CASTKDRVGYEQYF. CDR3 coding DNA: TGTGCCAGCACCAAAGACAGGGTGGGTTACGAGCAGTACTTC.

The chain employs TRBV2 and TRBJ1-2, with 7 bases that match TRBD1. The CDR3 has 16 amino acids. Unmatched junction bases numbered 11, after V lost 6 bases and J lost 1 base. Germline lookup yields CDR1 SNHLY and CDR2 FYNNEI. The chain's CDR3 is CASSPLTTGDNYGYTF. The CDR3 DNA reads as TGTGCCAGCAGCCCGCTTACTACAGGGGATAACTATGGCTACACCTTC.

This clonotype was recorded only once. An end of the junction differs from the germline gene, which may be a read error. The chain is built from TRBV24-1 and TRBJ2-5, with 9 bases that match TRBD1. The CDR3 is 15 residues long. CDR1 is KGHDR and CDR2 is SFDVKD in the germline V gene. The DNA for the CDR3 is TGTGCCAGCAGTTTTTCACAGGGGGCGCGTGAGACCCAGTACTTC. Its translation: CASSFSQGARETQYF.

CDR3 residues: CASSLVQALGGTEAFF. The CDR3 DNA sequence: TGCGCCAGCAGCTTGGTTCAGGCCCTGGGGGGCACTGAAGCTTTCTTT. The chain links TRBV5-1 to TRBJ1-1, with D possibly TRBD1 on 5 matching bases. Germline V lookup: CDR1 SGHRS, CDR2 YFSETQ. The CDR3 spans 16 residues. V lost 0 bases, J lost 4 bases, and 16 bases lay in between.

The chain employs TRBV25-1 and TRBJ1-5; D perhaps matches TRBD1 (6 bases). The V gene lost 4 bases and the J gene lost 2 bases, with 12 bases spanning the gap. CDR3 length: 15 amino acids. CDR1 is MGHDK, CDR2 SYGVNS, per germline. The CDR3 sequence is CASSATGHRNQPQHF. CDR3 DNA: TGTGCCAGCAGTGCGACAGGCCATCGCAATCAGCCCCAGCATTTT. Filled out from reference TRBV25-1 and TRBJ1-5, the complete variable domain reads EADIYQTPRYLVIGTGKKITLECSQTMGHDKMYWYQQDPGMELHLIHYSYGVNSTEKGDLSSESTVSRIRTEHFPLTLESARPSHTSQYLCASSATGHRNQPQHFGDGTRLSIL.

The DNA of the CDR3 is TGTGCCAGCAGTACCACCGGGGGGACAGGGAGTGACGAGCAGTACTTC. Translated: CASSTTGGTGSDEQYF. V gene TRBV12-3 or TRBV12-4 combines with J gene TRBJ2-7; TRBD1 matches 9 bases. Germline trimming cut 5 bases from V and 5 bases from J; bases unmatched to any gene: 13. This CDR3 is built from 16 residues.

The V gene is TRBV2, the J gene TRBJ2-6; D possibly matches TRBD1 or TRBD2 (7 bases each). The germline V and J ends were trimmed by 5 bases and 9 bases, with 11 bases remaining between them. The V gene's germline CDR1 is SNHLY and CDR2 FYNNEI. The CDR3 runs 13 residues. Written as DNA, the CDR3 is TGTGCCAGCAGTAAGCGGGACAGCAACGTCCTGACTTTC. It codes for CASSKRDSNVLTF.

As regards this clonotype: The junction departs from germline at one end; a sequencing error may be responsible. V and J are TRBV6-1 and TRBJ1-1; D is perhaps TRBD1 (5 bases). This CDR3 contains 17 residues. Germline V gene data show CDR1 as MNHNS and CDR2 as SASEGT. This CDR3 is CANSEEGVGSMNTEAFF. In nucleotides, the CDR3 is TGTGCCAACAGTGAAGAAGGGGTAGGCAGCATGAACACTGAAGCTTTCTTT.

This clonotype showed up just a few times. The J gene is TRBJ2-2, the V gene TRBV2; D not resolved. The V end was cut by 7 bases, the J end by 2 bases, with 14 bases between. CDR1 and CDR2 (germline): SNHLY, FYNNEI. This CDR3 is 15 amino acids long. The CDR3 nucleotides are TGTGCCAGCAACGGGCAGGTTCCCAACACCGGGGAGCTGTTTTTT. Translation gives CASNGQVPNTGELFF.

Points on this clonotype: A much larger clonotype is one base distant, so this may be a read error. V is TRBV15 and J is TRBJ1-4, with D hard to call. CDR1 and CDR2 (germline): LNHNV, YYDKDF (reference sequence). The CDR3 is 16 residues long. The CDR3 loop reads CATSRDMTTTNEKLLF. CDR3 coding DNA: TGTGCCACCAGCAGAGATATGACCACAACTAATGAAAAACTGCTTTTT.

The chain carries TRBV5-6 and TRBJ1-5; no clear D gene. The CDR3 contains 14 residues. Trimming removed 10 bases at V and 2 bases at J, with 16 bases between. Germline CDR1 is SGHDT and CDR2 is YYEEEE. In nucleotides, the CDR3 is TGTGCCTGGAGTGTACGAGGGCGCAATCAGCCCCAGCATTTT. Amino acids: CAWSVRGRNQPQHF.

The chain recombines TRBV10-3 with TRBJ2-7; D call uncertain. In germline, CDR1 is ENHRY, CDR2 SYGVKD. The CDR3 spans 11 residues. V lost 8 bases, J lost 2 bases, and 7 bases lay in between. CDR3 region: CAIGSPYEQYF. CDR3 bases: TGTGCCATCGGGTCCCCCTACGAGCAGTACTTC.

There are many counts of this clonotype. Compared with germline, one end of the junction differs, possibly owing to a read error. The chain has TRBV7-3 and TRBJ2-7; TRBD1 is a possible D gene (5 bases). The CDR3 has 12 residues. CDR1 SGHTA and CDR2 FQGTGA come from the germline V gene. This CDR3 is CASSFPPRRGFF. DNA of the CDR3: TGTGCCAGCAGCTTCCCTCCTCGAAGGGGTTTCTTC.

This clonotype has only a few counts. CDR3 sequence reads: CASSKTGFFYEQYF. CDR3 nucleotides: TGTGCCAGCAGCAAGACAGGGTTTTTCTACGAGCAGTACTTC. This chain uses TRBV7-8 with TRBJ2-7; 7 bases match TRBD1. The CDR3 is 14 amino acids. Germline loops: CDR1 SGHVS, CDR2 FQNEAQ. The V gene end was trimmed by 5 bases and the J gene end by 3 bases; junction bases not matched to a gene: 7. The full variable domain, completed using reference TRBV7-8 and TRBJ2-7, is GAGVSQSPRYKVAKRGQDVALRCDPISGHVSLFWYQQALGQGPEFLTYFQNEAQLDKSGLPSDRFFAERPEGSVSTLKIQRTQQEDSAVYLCASSKTGFFYEQYFGPGTRLTVT.

In regard to this clonotype: A read error may be the cause here, since a much bigger clone is one base away. The chain employs TRBV7-9 and TRBJ2-7, with 7 bases fitting TRBD2. With V trimmed by 2 bases and J by 2 bases, 6 bases remained unmatched. The germline CDR1 and CDR2 sequences are SEHNR and FQNEAQ (reference sequence). The CDR3 is 15 amino acids. As DNA, the CDR3 is TGTGCCAGCAGCTTACCACTAGCGTACCCCTACGAGCAGTACTTC. Its translation: CASSLPLAYPYEQYF.

The chain has TRBV24-1 and TRBJ2-5; the D call may be TRBD1 or TRBD2 (5 bases each). The CDR3 has 13 amino acids. CDR1 is KGHDR and CDR2 is SFDVKD in the germline V gene. The germline V and J ends were trimmed by 4 bases and 9 bases, with 14 bases remaining between them. This chain's CDR3 is CATSERGNQPQYF. The CDR3 nucleotides are TGTGCCACCAGTGAGAGGGGCAATCAGCCCCAGTACTTC.

The genes are TRBV9 and TRBJ1-2; 7 bases are a match to TRBD1. CDR3 size: 17 residues. The V and J ends lost 4 bases and 1 base, in that order; junction bases with no gene match: 13. In germline, CDR1 is SGDLS, CDR2 YYNGEE. For the CDR3, the DNA is TGTGCCAGCAGCCACCCAGGGGGGACCCCCGTTAACTATGGCTACACCTTC. Protein: CASSHPGGTPVNYGYTF.